A selection of T cell receptor beta chains follows, all from one sample in a study of identical twins. TCRdb used MiXCR to reprocess the 5' RACE reads, holding one entry per CDR3 protein. In the table there are 550,000 to 700,000 distinct CDR3 sequences, 9.6% of which are singletons. The data were also submitted as part of a second study, on yellow fever vaccine responses in identical twins.

Sequencing was performed on PBMCs. The receptor source for this set is a woman between 18 and 29 years old in good health. Each CDR3 is given with its conserved first and last residue. The order of the fields is CDR3 length, clone size, J gene, D gene, V gene, CDR3 protein, CDR3 DNA. D genes are given only for firm matches. A clone size is listed for some rows: how often the clone was seen (once, few, many), or a class if it is expanded.

>15|few|TRBJ2-4|TRBD1|TRBV7-9
CASSSGTGGRDIQYF
TGTGCCAGCAGCTCCGGGACAGGGGGAAGGGACATTCAGTACTTC
>14|few|TRBJ2-7|-|TRBV27
CASSLFGADYEQYF
TGTGCCAGCAGTTTATTTGGGGCGGACTACGAGCAGTACTTC
>14|many|TRBJ2-1|-|TRBV29-1
CSVALTGTMNEQFF
TGCAGCGTCGCACTTACCGGGACAATGAATGAGCAGTTCTTC
>13|-|TRBJ1-5|-|TRBV20-1
CSASNGLTQPQHF
TGCAGTGCTAGTAACGGGCTCACTCAGCCCCAGCATTTT
>16|-|TRBJ2-3|TRBD1|TRBV7-8
CASSLLQTGGTDTQYF
TGTGCCAGCAGCTTGCTTCAGACAGGGGGCACAGATACGCAGTATTTT
>16|few|TRBJ2-5|TRBD2|TRBV27
CASSRRTSGRVETQYF
TGTGCCAGCAGTCGCAGGACTAGCGGGAGGGTAGAGACCCAGTACTTC
>15|many|TRBJ1-1|TRBD1|TRBV4-1
CASSQAGQGNTEAFF
TGCGCCAGCAGCCAGGCGGGACAGGGGAACACTGAAGCTTTCTTT
>12|few|TRBJ2-2|-|TRBV7-8
CASSSPPGELFF
TGTGCCAGCAGCTCCCCCCCCGGGGAGCTGTTTTTT
>12|-|TRBJ2-7|TRBD1|TRBV18
CASSGQDYEQYF
TGTGCCAGCTCAGGACAGGACTACGAGCAGTACTTC
>16|few|TRBJ2-7|TRBD1|TRBV28
CASSATATGTSYEQYF
TGTGCCAGCAGTGCAACAGCGACAGGGACCTCATACGAGCAGTACTTC
>16|few|TRBJ2-7|TRBD2|TRBV7-8
CASSPRGGALVREQYF
TGTGCCAGCAGCCCCCGGGGGGGGGCGCTTGTTCGCGAGCAGTACTTC
>14|few|TRBJ1-4|-|TRBV18
CASSQTASNEKLFF
TGTGCCAGCTCACAGACAGCGAGTAATGAAAAACTGTTTTTT
>13|many|TRBJ1-4|TRBD1|TRBV3-1
CASSLGTGKRVFF
TGTGCCAGCAGCCTGGGGACAGGAAAGAGGGTGTTTTTT
>16|many|TRBJ2-1|TRBD2|TRBV7-2
CASSLALGGAYNEQFF
TGTGCCAGCAGCTTAGCTCTCGGGGGGGCCTACAATGAGCAGTTCTTC
>14|few|TRBJ2-7|-|TRBV7-6
CASSEGQSSYEQYF
TGTGCCAGCAGCGAAGGACAGTCGTCCTACGAGCAGTACTTC
>14|few|TRBJ2-7|-|TRBV27
CASSPQRDNNEQYF
TGTGCCAGCAGTCCGCAACGGGACAATAACGAGCAGTACTTC
>14|-|TRBJ1-1|TRBD1|TRBV28
CASSLTGVVTEAFF
TGTGCCAGCAGTTTGACAGGGGTGGTCACTGAAGCTTTCTTT
>17|few|TRBJ2-1|-|TRBV11-3
CASSSGLTGGPNNEQFF
TGTGCCAGCAGCTCAGGACTCACGGGGGGCCCTAACAATGAGCAGTTCTTC
>14|few|TRBJ1-4|TRBD1|TRBV10-3
CAISVGTGNEKLFF
TGTGCCATCAGTGTCGGGACAGGGAATGAAAAACTGTTTTTT
>19|few|TRBJ2-7|-|TRBV12-2
CASRPSGLAGRLASYEQYF
TGTGCAAGTCGCCCCAGCGGTCTGGCAGGCCGACTCGCTAGCTACGAGCAGTACTTC
>14|-|TRBJ1-4|TRBD1|TRBV5-6
CASSLRQGHEKLFF
TGTGCCAGCAGCCTCAGACAGGGACACGAAAAACTGTTTTTT
>15|few|TRBJ2-1|TRBD2|TRBV4-3
CASSQRGLVYNEQFF
TGCGCCAGCAGCCAAAGGGGACTAGTCTACAATGAGCAGTTCTTC
>14|many|TRBJ2-2|-|TRBV2
CASRSSEGTGELFF
TGTGCCAGCAGAAGTTCCGAGGGCACCGGGGAGCTGTTTTTT
>13|-|TRBJ2-3|TRBD2|TRBV7-8
CASSLGTERGQYF
TGTGCCAGCAGCTTAGGGACGGAGCGGGGGCAGTATTTT
>15|many|TRBJ2-1|TRBD1|TRBV15
CATSRETGFYNEQFF
TGTGCCACCAGCAGAGAGACAGGGTTTTACAATGAGCAGTTCTTC
>14|many|TRBJ2-5|TRBD2|TRBV7-9
CASTLSGSGETQYF
TGTGCCAGCACCCTTAGCGGGAGTGGAGAGACCCAGTACTTC
>16|-|TRBJ2-2|TRBD2|TRBV29-1
CSAQPSGRAGAGELFF
TGCAGCGCACAACCCAGCGGGAGGGCCGGAGCCGGGGAGCTGTTTTTT
>11|many|TRBJ2-1|-|TRBV11-3
CASSRGYEQFF
TGTGCCAGCAGTCGGGGCTATGAGCAGTTCTTC
>11|-|TRBJ2-5|-|TRBV4-2
CASGLQETQYF
TGTGCCAGCGGACTTCAAGAGACCCAGTACTTC
>16|many|TRBJ1-4|-|TRBV29-1
CSALLLLPGGNEKLFF
TGCAGCGCCTTGCTCCTACTCCCCGGGGGTAATGAAAAACTGTTTTTT
>15|few|TRBJ2-1|TRBD2|TRBV20-1
CSAKISGRDYNEQFF
TGCAGTGCTAAAATTAGCGGGAGGGACTACAATGAGCAGTTCTTC
>16|few|TRBJ2-3|-|TRBV6-2/TRBV6-3
CASSLGNNGRTDTQYF
TGTGCCAGCAGTCTCGGGAATAACGGACGCACAGATACGCAGTATTTT
>16|few|TRBJ2-7|-|TRBV20-1
CSARDNVEGFSYEQYF
TGCAGTGCTAGAGATAATGTCGAGGGATTCTCCTACGAGCAGTACTTC
>15|-|TRBJ2-3|-|TRBV6-1
CASSSRTEYTDTQYF
TGTGCCAGCAGCTCCCGGACAGAGTACACAGATACGCAGTATTTT
>14|-|TRBJ2-5|TRBD2|TRBV2
CASRGGLQKKTQYF
TGTGCCAGCAGGGGGGGACTACAGAAGAAGACCCAGTACTTC
>15|many|TRBJ1-1|-|TRBV6-5
CASSILARTDTEAFF
TGTGCCAGCAGTATACTAGCCCGGACGGATACTGAAGCTTTCTTT
>17|-|TRBJ2-2|-|TRBV21-1
CASSKVGFKQLAEVLFF
TGTGCCAGCAGCAAAGTCGGGTTCAAACAGTTGGCTGAGGTGCTGTTTTTT
>13|few|TRBJ2-7|-|TRBV4-3
CASSQALHYEQYF
TGCGCCAGCAGCCAAGCGTTACACTACGAGCAGTACTTC
>12|many|TRBJ2-3|-|TRBV7-8
CASSLHADTQYF
TGTGCCAGCAGCCTGCATGCAGATACGCAGTATTTT
>18|few|TRBJ1-4|-|TRBV3-1
CASSQNGRGTGVNEKLFF
TGTGCCAGCAGCCAGAACGGCAGGGGAACGGGGGTTAATGAAAAACTGTTTTTT
>15|many|TRBJ2-7|TRBD1|TRBV12-3/TRBV12-4
CASSPGQGRSYEQYF
TGTGCCAGCAGCCCCGGACAGGGGAGAAGCTACGAGCAGTACTTC
>15|few|TRBJ1-6|-|TRBV20-1
CSAREPGRTNSPLHF
TGCAGTGCTAGAGAACCGGGACGGACGAATTCACCCCTCCACTTT